The sequence of this T cell receptor beta chain was determined in a study of blood T cell repertoires in COVID-19. Study summary: COVID-19 samples, acute and convalescent, were from the United States, Italy and Spain.

The germline V and J ends were trimmed by 5 bases and 9 bases, with 11 bases remaining between them. From germline, CDR1 is SGHTA and CDR2 FQGTGA. This CDR3 has 12 amino acids. The repertoire was sequenced with immunoSEQ multiplex PCR; TCRdb's copy has only in-frame clones and lacks some. This repertoire shows roughly 150,000 clones, about 86% found once; its top ten account for approximately 18%. This receptor was identified in a woman aged 65 to 85 who had recovered from COVID-19. V gene TRBV7-3 combines with J gene TRBJ2-1, with a weak D call TRBD2 (5 bases). The sample was peripheral blood. CDR3 in DNA: TGTGCCAGCAGCCCCAACCGGGGTGAGCAGTTCTTC. This encodes CASSPNRGEQFF.